Listed below are T cell receptor beta chains from one sample, sequenced in a study. One entry per CDR3 protein, called by TCRdb with MiXCR from the 5' RACE reads. The profile covers about 62,000 distinct CDR3 sequences, with around 30% appearing a single time and 2% to 2.5% taken by the ten largest. The sequenced material came from tumor-infiltrating naive CD4+ T cells sorted from the breast tumor. The origin of the receptors is a female donor with breast cancer. The CDR3 runs from the conserved cysteine through the conserved F or W. The order of the fields is clone size, V gene, D gene, J gene, CDR3 protein, CDR3 DNA. A D gene is named only where the DNA matches it firmly. The size of a clone is reported for some rows only, either as once, few or many, or as a class for expanded clones.

few	TRBV5-1	.	TRBJ2-6	CASSPVSSGANVLTF	TGCGCCAGCAGCCCCGTCAGCTCTGGGGCCAACGTCCTGACTTTC
.	TRBV20-1	TRBD2	TRBJ2-3	CSAREMGGSADTQYF	TGCAGTGCTAGAGAGATGGGCGGGAGCGCAGATACGCAGTATTTT
few	TRBV7-2	TRBD2	TRBJ2-5	CASSLESSGGETQYF	TGTGCCAGCAGCTTAGAGTCTAGCGGGGGCGAGACCCAGTACTTC
medium-sized	TRBV7-3	.	TRBJ2-1	CASSLSSGFNEQFF	TGTGCCAGCAGCTTATCGAGCGGGTTCAATGAGCAGTTCTTC
many	TRBV7-9	.	TRBJ1-6	CASSFDSGSPLHF	TGTGCCAGCAGCTTCGACAGCGGGTCACCCCTCCACTTT
few	TRBV13	.	TRBJ2-1	CASSLSPGLAYNEQFF	TGTGCCAGCAGCTTAAGTCCCGGACTGGCCTACAATGAGCAGTTCTTC
.	TRBV12-3/TRBV12-4	.	TRBJ1-5	CASSLGGGQPQHF	TGTGCCAGCAGTTTGGGGGGGGGTCAGCCCCAGCATTTT
many	TRBV7-9	TRBD2	TRBJ2-1	CASSLRTSVYSYNEQFF	TGTGCCAGCAGCCTGAGGACTAGCGTATACTCCTACAATGAGCAGTTCTTC
.	TRBV5-1	TRBD1	TRBJ1-2	CASSIGPGQGAYGYTF	TGCGCCAGCAGCATCGGGCCCGGACAGGGGGCTTATGGCTACACCTTC
.	TRBV29-1	TRBD2	TRBJ2-2	CSVRAGVKTGELFF	TGCAGCGTTCGAGCGGGAGTGAAAACCGGGGAGCTGTTTTTT
.	TRBV7-2	.	TRBJ1-1	CASSLDPLYSNEAFF	TGTGCCAGCAGCTTAGATCCCCTATACAGTAATGAAGCTTTCTTT
many	TRBV20-1	TRBD1	TRBJ2-5	CSALRQGQTQYF	TGCAGTGCTCTAAGACAGGGTCAGACCCAGTACTTC
.	TRBV7-9	.	TRBJ1-5	CASSLGRDGNQPQHF	TGTGCCAGCAGCTTAGGGAGAGACGGCAATCAGCCCCAGCATTTT
many	TRBV4-2	TRBD1	TRBJ1-2	CASSPWTGANYGYTF	TGTGCCAGCAGCCCGTGGACAGGAGCTAACTATGGCTACACCTTC
.	TRBV27	.	TRBJ2-1	CASSLGGRGGNEQFF	TGTGCCAGCAGTTTAGGGGGGAGAGGAGGTAATGAGCAGTTCTTC
.	TRBV4-2	TRBD2	TRBJ2-1	CASSQDFPTSGGRDEQFF	TGTGCCAGCAGCCAAGATTTCCCGACTAGCGGGGGGCGCGATGAGCAGTTCTTC
few	TRBV12-3/TRBV12-4	.	TRBJ2-1	CASGYNEQFF	TGTGCCAGCGGTTACAATGAGCAGTTCTTC
.	TRBV29-1	.	TRBJ1-4	CSVVVGLGEKLFF	TGCAGCGTTGTGGTTGGATTAGGAGAAAAACTGTTTTTT
.	TRBV7-9	.	TRBJ2-7	CASSLTGLLSSYEQYF	TGTGCCAGCAGCCTCACAGGGCTCCTTAGCTCCTACGAGCAGTACTTC
.	TRBV5-1	.	TRBJ1-1	CASSKGGGMNTEAFF	TGCGCCAGCAGCAAAGGTGGGGGGATGAACACTGAAGCTTTCTTT
few	TRBV6-1	TRBD1	TRBJ1-1	CASTKTGDSNTEAFF	TGTGCCAGCACCAAGACAGGGGACAGTAACACTGAAGCTTTCTTT
many	TRBV7-6	.	TRBJ2-3	CASSHRTLTDTQYF	TGTGCCAGCAGCCACCGGACTCTCACAGATACGCAGTATTTT
.	TRBV7-9	TRBD2	TRBJ2-1	CASSLGLAGGEKNYNEQFF	TGTGCCAGCAGCTTGGGACTAGCGGGAGGGGAGAAGAACTACAATGAGCAGTTCTTC
many	TRBV7-2	TRBD2	TRBJ2-1	CASSSSTKRLAGVNEQFF	TGTGCCAGCAGCTCATCCACCAAAAGACTAGCGGGAGTGAATGAGCAGTTCTTC
few	TRBV6-5	TRBD1	TRBJ1-2	CASSSRGQVMDGYTF	TGTGCCAGCAGTTCAAGGGGACAGGTTATGGATGGCTACACCTTC
.	TRBV5-6	TRBD2	TRBJ2-2	CASSMSGSRTGELFF	TGTGCCAGCAGTATGAGCGGGAGTCGCACCGGGGAGCTGTTTTTT
.	TRBV4-2	TRBD2	TRBJ2-5	CASSQELAGGLEVETQYF	TGTGCCAGCAGCCAAGAGCTAGCGGGAGGATTGGAGGTTGAGACCCAGTACTTC
.	TRBV6-1	TRBD1	TRBJ1-2	CASSRDRAYGYTF	TGTGCCAGCAGCCGGGACAGGGCCTATGGCTACACCTTC
.	TRBV6-1	TRBD1	TRBJ1-1	CVSSNPGQPNTEAFF	TGTGTCAGCAGTAATCCGGGACAGCCCAACACTGAAGCTTTCTTT
.	TRBV7-9	TRBD1	TRBJ2-5	CASRYQTGDRETQYF	TGTGCCAGCAGATACCAGACAGGGGACAGAGAGACCCAGTACTTC
few	TRBV4-2	.	TRBJ1-2	CASSQEQGYYGYTF	TGTGCCAGCAGCCAGGAACAGGGTTACTATGGCTACACCTTC
.	TRBV5-1	.	TRBJ2-5	CASSPEGGRETQYF	TGCGCCAGCAGCCCAGAAGGAGGAAGGGAGACCCAGTACTTC
.	TRBV24-1	.	TRBJ2-1	CATSRVAGREQFF	TGTGCCACCAGTAGAGTAGCAGGTCGTGAGCAGTTCTTC
.	TRBV7-2	TRBD1	TRBJ1-2	CASSLVQGAGYGYTF	TGTGCCAGCAGCTTAGTACAGGGGGCGGGGTATGGCTACACCTTC
.	TRBV30	.	TRBJ2-5	CAWNPQGQETQYF	TGTGCCTGGAATCCTCAGGGGCAAGAGACCCAGTACTTC
.	TRBV5-4	TRBD2	TRBJ2-3	CASSLDRLAGVTQYF	TGTGCCAGCAGCTTGGATCGGCTAGCGGGGGTTACGCAGTATTTT
.	TRBV7-6	.	TRBJ2-7	CASSLVWNAGEQYF	TGTGCCAGCAGCTTAGTCTGGAATGCGGGGGAGCAGTACTTC
.	TRBV3-1	.	TRBJ2-5	CASKSYPADQETQYF	TGTGCCAGCAAATCCTACCCAGCGGACCAAGAGACCCAGTACTTC
many	TRBV6-5	.	TRBJ1-2	CASSPQGGSNYGYTF	TGTGCCAGCAGCCCACAAGGGGGGTCTAACTATGGCTACACCTTC
.	TRBV9	.	TRBJ2-5	CASSVGLSNEETQYF	TGTGCCAGCAGCGTAGGATTGAGTAATGAAGAGACCCAGTACTTC